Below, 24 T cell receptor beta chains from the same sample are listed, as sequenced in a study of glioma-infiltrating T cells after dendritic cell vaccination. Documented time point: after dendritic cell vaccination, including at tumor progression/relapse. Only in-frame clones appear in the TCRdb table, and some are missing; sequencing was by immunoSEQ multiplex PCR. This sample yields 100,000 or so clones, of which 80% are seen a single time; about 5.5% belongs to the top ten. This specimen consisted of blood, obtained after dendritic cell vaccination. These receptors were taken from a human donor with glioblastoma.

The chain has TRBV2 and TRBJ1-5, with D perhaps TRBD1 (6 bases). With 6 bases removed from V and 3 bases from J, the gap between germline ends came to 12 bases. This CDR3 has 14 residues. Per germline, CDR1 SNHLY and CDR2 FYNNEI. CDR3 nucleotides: TGTGCCAGCAGCCCCGGACAGTACAATCAGCCCCAGCATTTT. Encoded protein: CASSPGQYNQPQHF.

CDR3 in amino acids: CASSVQGNYGYTF. DNA of the CDR3: TGCGCCAGCAGCGTTCAGGGGAACTATGGCTACACCTTC. The genes are TRBV5-1 and TRBJ1-2, with a weak D call TRBD1 (6 bases). V gave up 4 bases and J gave up 2 bases, with 9 bases separating them. Germline CDR1 and CDR2: SGHRS and YFSETQ. The CDR3 loop spans 13 amino acids.

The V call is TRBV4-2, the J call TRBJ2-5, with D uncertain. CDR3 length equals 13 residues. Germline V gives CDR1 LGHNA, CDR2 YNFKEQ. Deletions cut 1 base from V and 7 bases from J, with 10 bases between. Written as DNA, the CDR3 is TGTGCCAGCAGCCAAGGACTCGAAGGGACCCAGTACTTC. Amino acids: CASSQGLEGTQYF.

CDR3 coding DNA: TGTGCCAGCAGCCCGCAAGGGGCGGGGGATTATGGCTACACCTTC. Translating gives CASSPQGAGDYGYTF. This sequence joins TRBV7-9 and TRBJ1-2; weak D call: TRBD1 (5 bases). CDR3 length: 15 residues. The V end lost 5 bases, the J end lost 5 bases, and 18 bases lay between the germline ends. Germline V gives CDR1 SEHNR, CDR2 FQNEAQ (reference sequence).

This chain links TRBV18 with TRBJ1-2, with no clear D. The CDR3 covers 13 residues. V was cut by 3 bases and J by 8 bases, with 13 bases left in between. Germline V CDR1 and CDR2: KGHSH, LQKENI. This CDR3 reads CASSPGGGQGYTF. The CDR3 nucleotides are TGTGCCAGCTCACCGGGCGGAGGGCAAGGCTACACCTTC.

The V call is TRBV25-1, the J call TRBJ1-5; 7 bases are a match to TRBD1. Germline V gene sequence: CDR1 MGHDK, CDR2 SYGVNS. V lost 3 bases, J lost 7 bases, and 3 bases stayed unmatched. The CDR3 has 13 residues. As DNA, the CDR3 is TGTGCCAGCAGTGACCAGACAGGGCAGCCCCAGCATTTT. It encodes CASSDQTGQPQHF.

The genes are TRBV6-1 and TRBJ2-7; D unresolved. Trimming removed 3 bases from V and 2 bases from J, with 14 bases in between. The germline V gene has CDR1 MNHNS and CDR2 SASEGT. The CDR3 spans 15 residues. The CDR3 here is CASSETSSPPYEQYF. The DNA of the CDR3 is TGTGCCAGCAGTGAGACAAGCTCCCCTCCCTACGAGCAGTACTTC.

CDR3 sequence (DNA): TGTGCCAGCTCACCGCGCGGCGGGGGGGGCGGCTACGAGCAGTACTTC. As protein: CASSPRGGGGGYEQYF. The rearrangement links TRBV18 to TRBJ2-7; TRBD2 matches at 9 bases. Unmatched junction bases numbered 9, after V lost 3 bases and J lost 3 bases. The CDR3 length is 16 residues. CDR1 and CDR2 (germline): KGHSH, LQKENI.

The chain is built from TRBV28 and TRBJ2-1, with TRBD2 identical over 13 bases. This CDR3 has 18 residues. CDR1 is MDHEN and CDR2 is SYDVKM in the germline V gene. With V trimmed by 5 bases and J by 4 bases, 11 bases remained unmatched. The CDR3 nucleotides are TGTGCCAGCAGTCGGAATCCGGGACTAGCGGGAAGTTACAATGAGCAGTTCTTC. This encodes CASSRNPGLAGSYNEQFF.

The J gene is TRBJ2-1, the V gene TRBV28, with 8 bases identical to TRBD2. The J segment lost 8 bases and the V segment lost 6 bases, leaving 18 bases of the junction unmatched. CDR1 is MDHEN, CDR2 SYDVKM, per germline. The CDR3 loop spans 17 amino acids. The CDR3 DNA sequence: TGTGCCAGCAGGGCAGCCAGAAGCGGGAGAGGTAGGGATGAGCAGTTCTTC. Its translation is CASRAARSGRGRDEQFF.

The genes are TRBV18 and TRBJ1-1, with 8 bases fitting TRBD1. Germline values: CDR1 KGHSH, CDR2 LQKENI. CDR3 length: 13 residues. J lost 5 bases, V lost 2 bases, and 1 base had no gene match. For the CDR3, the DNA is TGTGCCAGCTCACCAACAGGGGGTACTGAAGCTTTCTTT. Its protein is CASSPTGGTEAFF.

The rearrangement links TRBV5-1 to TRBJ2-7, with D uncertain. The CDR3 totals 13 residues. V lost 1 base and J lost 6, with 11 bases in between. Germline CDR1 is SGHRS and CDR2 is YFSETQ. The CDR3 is CASSLTPSGEQYF. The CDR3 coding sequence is TGCGCCAGCAGCTTGACCCCTTCAGGCGAGCAGTACTTC. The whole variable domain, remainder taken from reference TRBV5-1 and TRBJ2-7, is KAGVTQTPRYLIKTRGQQVTLSCSPISGHRSVSWYQQTPGQGLQFLFEYFSETQRNKGNFPGRFSGRQFSNSRSEMNVSTLELGDSALYLCASSLTPSGEQYFGPGTRLTVT.

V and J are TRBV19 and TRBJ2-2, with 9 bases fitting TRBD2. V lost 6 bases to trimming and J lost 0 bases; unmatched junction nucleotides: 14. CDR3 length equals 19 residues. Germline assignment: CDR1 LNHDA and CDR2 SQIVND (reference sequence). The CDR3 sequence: CASSPSGDLALANTGELFF. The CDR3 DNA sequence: TGTGCCAGTAGCCCTAGCGGGGATCTTGCCCTGGCGAACACCGGGGAGCTGTTTTTT.

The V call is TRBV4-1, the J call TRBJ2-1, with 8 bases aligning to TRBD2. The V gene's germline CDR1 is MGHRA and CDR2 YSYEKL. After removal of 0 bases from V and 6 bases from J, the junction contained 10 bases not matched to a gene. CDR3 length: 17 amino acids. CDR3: CASSQDKAGLGVNEQFF. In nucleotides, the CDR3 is TGCGCCAGCAGCCAAGATAAGGCGGGACTAGGAGTCAATGAGCAGTTCTTC.

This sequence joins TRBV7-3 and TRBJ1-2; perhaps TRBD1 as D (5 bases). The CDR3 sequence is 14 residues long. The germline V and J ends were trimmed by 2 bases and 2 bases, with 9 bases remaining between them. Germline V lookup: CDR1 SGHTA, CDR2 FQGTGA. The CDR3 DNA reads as TGTGCCAGCAGCTTACGGGGGGAGAACTATGGCTACACCTTC. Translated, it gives CASSLRGENYGYTF.

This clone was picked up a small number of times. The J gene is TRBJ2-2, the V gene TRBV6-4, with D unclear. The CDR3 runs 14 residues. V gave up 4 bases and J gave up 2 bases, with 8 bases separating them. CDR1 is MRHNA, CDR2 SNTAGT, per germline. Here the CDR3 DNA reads TGTGCCAGCAGTGCTCTACTCAACACCGGGGAGCTGTTTTTT. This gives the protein CASSALLNTGELFF.

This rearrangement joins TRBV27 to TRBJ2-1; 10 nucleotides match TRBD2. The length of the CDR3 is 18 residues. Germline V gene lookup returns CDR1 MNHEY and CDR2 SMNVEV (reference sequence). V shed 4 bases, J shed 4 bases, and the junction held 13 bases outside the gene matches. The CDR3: CASSWISGGTSRYNEQFF. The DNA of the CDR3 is TGTGCCAGCAGTTGGATTAGCGGGGGGACGTCGAGGTACAATGAGCAGTTCTTC.

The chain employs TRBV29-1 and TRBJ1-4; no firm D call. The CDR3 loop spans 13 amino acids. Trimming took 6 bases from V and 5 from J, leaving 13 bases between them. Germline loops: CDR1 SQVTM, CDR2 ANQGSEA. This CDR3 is CSVLSGRNEKLFF. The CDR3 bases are TGCAGCGTCCTCTCGGGAAGGAATGAAAAACTGTTTTTT.

The CDR3 region is CASSSQLAGNEQYF. CDR3 DNA sequence: TGTGCCAGCAGCTCCCAGTTGGCGGGGAACGAGCAGTACTTC. V and J are TRBV11-1 and TRBJ2-7; perhaps TRBD2 as D (6 bases). The CDR3 consists of 14 residues. Trimming pared 4 bases from V and 5 bases from J, leaving 15 bases between. Germline loops: CDR1 SGHAT, CDR2 FQDESV (reference sequence).

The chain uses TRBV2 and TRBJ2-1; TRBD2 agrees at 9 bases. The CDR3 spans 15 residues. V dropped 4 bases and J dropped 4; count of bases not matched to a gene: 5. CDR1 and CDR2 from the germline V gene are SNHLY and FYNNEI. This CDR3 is CASSGGLAGYNEQFF. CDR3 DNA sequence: TGTGCCAGCAGTGGGGGTCTAGCGGGGTACAATGAGCAGTTCTTC.

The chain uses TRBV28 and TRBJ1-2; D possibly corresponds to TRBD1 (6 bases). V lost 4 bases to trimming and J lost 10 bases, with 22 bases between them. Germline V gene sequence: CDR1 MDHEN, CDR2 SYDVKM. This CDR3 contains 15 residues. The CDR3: CASSSSGGQYWNYTF. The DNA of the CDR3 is TGTGCCAGCAGTTCGAGCGGGGGGCAATATTGGAACTACACCTTC.

The CDR3 sequence: CASAPGIHSYEQYF. In nucleotides, the CDR3 is TGCGCCAGTGCGCCAGGGATCCATTCCTACGAGCAGTACTTC. The chain employs TRBV5-1 and TRBJ2-7, with D perhaps TRBD1 (5 bases). Trimming stripped 8 bases from V and 1 base from J, with 16 bases between. Per germline, CDR1 SGHRS and CDR2 YFSETQ. The CDR3 is 14 residues long.

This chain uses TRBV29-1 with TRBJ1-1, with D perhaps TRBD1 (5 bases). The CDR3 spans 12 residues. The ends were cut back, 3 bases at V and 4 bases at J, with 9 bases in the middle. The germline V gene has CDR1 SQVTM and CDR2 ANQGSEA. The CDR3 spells CSVDRDTTEAFF. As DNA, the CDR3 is TGCAGCGTTGACAGGGATACCACTGAAGCTTTCTTT. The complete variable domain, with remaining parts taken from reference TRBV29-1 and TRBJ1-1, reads SAVISQKPSRDICQRGTSLTIQCQVDSQVTMMFWYRQQPGQSLTLIATANQGSEATYESGFVIDKFPISRPNLTFSTLTVSNMSPEDSSIYLCSVDRDTTEAFFGQGTRLTVV.

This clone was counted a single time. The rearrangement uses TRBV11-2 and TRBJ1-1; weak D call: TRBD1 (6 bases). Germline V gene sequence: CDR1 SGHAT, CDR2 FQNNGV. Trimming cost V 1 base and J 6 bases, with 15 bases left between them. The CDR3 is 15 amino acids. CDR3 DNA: TGTGCCAGCAGCTTAGTCAAACAGGGTACCTCTGAAGCTTTCTTT. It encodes CASSLVKQGTSEAFF. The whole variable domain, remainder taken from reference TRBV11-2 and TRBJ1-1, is EAGVAQSPRYKIIEKRQSVAFWCNPISGHATLYWYQQILGQGPKLLIQFQNNGVVDDSQLPKDRFSAERLKGVDSTLKIQPAKLEDSAVYLCASSLVKQGTSEAFFGQGTRLTVV.